This TCR beta chain was retrieved from a study of blood T cell repertoires in COVID-19. Study overall: The samples span acute and convalescent COVID-19 from the United States, Italy and Spain.

The V and J ends lost 0 bases and 1 base respectively, with 16 bases between them. CDR1 and CDR2 from the germline V gene are MNHEY and SVGEGT. The CDR3 is made up of 17 amino acids. The repertoire was sequenced with immunoSEQ multiplex PCR; TCRdb's copy has only in-frame clones and lacks some. The table shows roughly 250,000 clones, with around 82% occurring only once. Seattle patients were enrolled while actively infected and followed longitudinally. The sequencing sample was made of peripheral blood. The receptor's source is a person aged 65 to 79 with COVID-19, enrolled during active disease. This chain joins TRBV6-2 or TRBV6-3 and TRBJ2-7, with D possibly matching TRBD2 (6 bases). In DNA form, the CDR3 reads TGTGCCAGCAGTTACTCGGGGCTCCGGGACTCATCCTACGAGCAGTACTTC. Its protein product is CASSYSGLRDSSYEQYF.